At least ten counts were recorded for the clone carrying this T cell receptor beta chain. The antigen is unknown. The CDR3 is cut off 3 residues early in the read; its end comes from the germline J gene. These data are taken from a study of T cell clonality in common variable immunodeficiency. The protocol was immunoSEQ multiplex PCR, while the TCRdb copy is restricted to in-frame clones and leaves out a portion. The sample shows over 45,000 clones, no singletons; the ten largest hold 1.8%. The V gene end was trimmed by 1 base and the J gene end by 4 bases; junction bases not matched to a gene: 15. The CDR3 runs 18 residues. From germline, CDR1 is SQVTM and CDR2 ANQGSEA. Findings of the study overall: The cause of increased CVID clonality remains unclear without subpopulation sequencing.

Sample: peripheral blood mononuclear cells. The chain carries TRBV29-1 and TRBJ2-3; 9 bases are shared with TRBD1. The clonotype comes from a person aged 18-69 years in good health. The CDR3 bases that were read are TGCAGCGTTGAAGGCAGTATACAGGGGGCTCATAGCGCAGATACG. It translates to CSVEGSIQGAHSADT. The CDR3 as a whole reads CSVEGSIQGAHSADTQYF.